What follows describes a single T cell receptor beta chain. This sample stems from a study of blood T cell repertoires in COVID-19. As for the study in general: Specimens from acute and convalescent COVID-19 originated in the United States, Italy and Spain.

Authors' data handling: Scientists estimated how many nucleated cells there were by amplifying reference gene primers. Method: immunoSEQ multiplex PCR; TCRdb's copy keeps in-frame clones and lacks some. The V and J calls and the clone size are those of that table, but D and trimming were determined from the DNA. Here the sample spans roughly 180,000 clones, roughly 86% being singletons. This receptor was taken from a man aged 40-55 years who had recovered from COVID-19. The source material was peripheral blood.

This CDR3 is CASSYQGSNQPQHF. The CDR3 nucleotides read TGTGCCAGCAGCTACCAGGGGAGCAATCAGCCCCAGCATTTT. This sequence joins TRBV3-1 (or the pseudogene TRBV3-2) and TRBJ1-5; weak D call: TRBD1 (6 bases). Germline CDR1 reads LGHDT; CDR2 reads YNNKEL (reference sequence). Trimming removed 5 bases from V and 1 base from J, with 9 bases in between. The CDR3 is 14 residues long.